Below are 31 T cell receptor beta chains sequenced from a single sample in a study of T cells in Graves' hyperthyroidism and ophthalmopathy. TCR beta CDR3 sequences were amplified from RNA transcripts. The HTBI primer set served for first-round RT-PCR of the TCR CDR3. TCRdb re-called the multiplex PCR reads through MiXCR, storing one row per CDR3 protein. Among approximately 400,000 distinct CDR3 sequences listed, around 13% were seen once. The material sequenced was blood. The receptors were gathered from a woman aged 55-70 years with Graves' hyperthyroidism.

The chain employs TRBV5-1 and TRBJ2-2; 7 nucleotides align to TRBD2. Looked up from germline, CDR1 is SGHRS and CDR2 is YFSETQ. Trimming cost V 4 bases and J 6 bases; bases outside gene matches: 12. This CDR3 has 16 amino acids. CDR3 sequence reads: CASSPRDRGVAGELFF. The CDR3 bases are TGCGCCAGCAGCCCCCGTGACCGGGGGGTGGCCGGGGAGCTGTTTTTT.

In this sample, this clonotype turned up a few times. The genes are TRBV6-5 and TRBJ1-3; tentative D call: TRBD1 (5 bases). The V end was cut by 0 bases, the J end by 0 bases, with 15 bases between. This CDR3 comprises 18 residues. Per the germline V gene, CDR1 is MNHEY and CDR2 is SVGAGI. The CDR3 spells CASSYSIVRGLSGNTIYF. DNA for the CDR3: TGTGCCAGCAGTTACTCGATTGTCCGGGGACTCTCTGGAAACACCATATATTTT.

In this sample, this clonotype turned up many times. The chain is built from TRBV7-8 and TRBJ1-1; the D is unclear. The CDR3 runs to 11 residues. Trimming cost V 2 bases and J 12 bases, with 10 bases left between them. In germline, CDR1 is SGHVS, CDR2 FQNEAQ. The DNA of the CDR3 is TGTGCCAGCAGCTTAACGGGGTCCCCTTTCTTT. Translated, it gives CASSLTGSPFF.

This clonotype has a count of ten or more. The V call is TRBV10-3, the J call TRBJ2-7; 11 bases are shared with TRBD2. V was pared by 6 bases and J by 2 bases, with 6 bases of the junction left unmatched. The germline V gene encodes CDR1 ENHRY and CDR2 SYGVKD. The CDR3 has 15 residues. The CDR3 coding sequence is TGTGCCATCAGCCCCGGGACTAGCGGTACCTACGAGCAGTACTTC. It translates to CAISPGTSGTYEQYF.

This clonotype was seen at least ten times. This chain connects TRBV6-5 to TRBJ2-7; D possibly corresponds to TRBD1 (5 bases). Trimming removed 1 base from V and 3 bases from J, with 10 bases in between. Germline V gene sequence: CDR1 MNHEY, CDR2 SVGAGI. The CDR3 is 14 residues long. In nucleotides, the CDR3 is TGTGCCAGCAGTTACTGGGGCGGTAGCTACGAGCAGTACTTC. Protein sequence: CASSYWGGSYEQYF.

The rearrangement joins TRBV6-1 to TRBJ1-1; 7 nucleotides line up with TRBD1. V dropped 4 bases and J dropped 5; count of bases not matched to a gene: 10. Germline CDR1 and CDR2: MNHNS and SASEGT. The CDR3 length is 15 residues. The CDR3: CASSVSTGSRTEAFF. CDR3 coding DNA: TGTGCCAGCAGTGTATCGACAGGGTCTAGAACTGAAGCTTTCTTT.

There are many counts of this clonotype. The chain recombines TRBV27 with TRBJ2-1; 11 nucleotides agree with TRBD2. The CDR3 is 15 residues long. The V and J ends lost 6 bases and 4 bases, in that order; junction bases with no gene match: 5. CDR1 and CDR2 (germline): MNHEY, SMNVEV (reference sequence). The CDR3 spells CASSRLAGKYNEQFF. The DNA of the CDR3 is TGTGCCAGCAGCAGACTAGCGGGAAAGTACAATGAGCAGTTCTTC.

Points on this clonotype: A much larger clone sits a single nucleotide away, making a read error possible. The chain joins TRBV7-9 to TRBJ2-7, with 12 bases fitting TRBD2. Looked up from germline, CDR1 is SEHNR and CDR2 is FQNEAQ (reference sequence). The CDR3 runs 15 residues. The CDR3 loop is CTSSLRTSGTYEQYF. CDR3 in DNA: TGTACCAGCAGCCTTCGGACTAGCGGGACCTACGAGCAGTACTTC.

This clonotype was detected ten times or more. CDR3 loop: CASRGPSNEQFF. DNA of the CDR3: TGTGCCAGCAGGGGACCTAGCAATGAGCAGTTCTTC. The V gene is TRBV7-2, the J gene TRBJ2-1, with D perhaps TRBD1 or TRBD2 (5 bases each). Germline-derived CDR1 and CDR2 are SGHTA and FQGNSA. The CDR3 length is 12 residues. Trimming removed 6 bases at V and 6 bases at J, with 9 bases between.

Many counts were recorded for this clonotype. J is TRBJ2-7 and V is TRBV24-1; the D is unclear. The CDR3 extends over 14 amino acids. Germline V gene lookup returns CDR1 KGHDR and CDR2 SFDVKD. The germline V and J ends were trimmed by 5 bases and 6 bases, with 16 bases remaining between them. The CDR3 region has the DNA TGTGCCACCAGTGCCCCAGGACCCACGCCCGAGCAGTACTTC. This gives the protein CATSAPGPTPEQYF.

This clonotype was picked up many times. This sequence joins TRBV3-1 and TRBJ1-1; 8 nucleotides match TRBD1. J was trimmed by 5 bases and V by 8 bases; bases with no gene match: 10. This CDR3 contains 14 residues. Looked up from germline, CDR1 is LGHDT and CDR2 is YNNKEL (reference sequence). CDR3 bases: TGTGCCAGCTCATTAGGACAGGGTGGTACTGAAGCTTTCTTT. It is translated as CASSLGQGGTEAFF.

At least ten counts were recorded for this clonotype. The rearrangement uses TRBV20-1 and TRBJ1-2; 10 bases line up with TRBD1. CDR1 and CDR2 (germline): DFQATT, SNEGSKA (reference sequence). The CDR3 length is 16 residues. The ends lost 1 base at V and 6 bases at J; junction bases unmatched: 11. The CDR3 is CSARGLIGTGVNGYTF. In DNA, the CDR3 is TGCAGTGCTAGAGGCCTGATAGGGACAGGGGTTAATGGCTACACCTTC.

CDR3 sequence: CASSLMRQGTGGYEQYF. CDR3 in DNA: TGTGCCAGCAGCTTGATGAGGCAAGGGACAGGGGGCTACGAGCAGTACTTC. The rearrangement uses TRBV5-5 and TRBJ2-7; 11 bases are shared with TRBD1. The CDR3 runs 17 residues. The junction had 9 bases not matched to a gene; V was cut back by 1 base and J by 3 bases. Per germline, CDR1 SGHKS and CDR2 YYEKEE (reference sequence).

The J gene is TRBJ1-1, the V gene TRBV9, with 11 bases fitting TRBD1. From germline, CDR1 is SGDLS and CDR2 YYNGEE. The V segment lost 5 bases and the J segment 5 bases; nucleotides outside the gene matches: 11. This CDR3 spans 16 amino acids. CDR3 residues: CASSLTGTGGGTEAFF. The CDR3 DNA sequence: TGTGCCAGCAGTTTAACCGGGACAGGGGGTGGAACTGAAGCTTTCTTT.

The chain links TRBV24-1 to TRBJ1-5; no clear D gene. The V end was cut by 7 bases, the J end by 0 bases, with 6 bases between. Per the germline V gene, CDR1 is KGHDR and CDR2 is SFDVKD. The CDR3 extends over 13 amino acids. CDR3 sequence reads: CATRRSSNQPQHF. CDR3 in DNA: TGTGCCACCAGACGGTCTAGCAATCAGCCCCAGCATTTT.

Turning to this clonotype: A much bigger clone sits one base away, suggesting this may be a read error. CDR3 nucleotide sequence: TGTGCCAGCAGTTTTCAAGGACAGGGGAGCTCCTACAAGCAGTACTTC. Translating gives CASSFQGQGSSYKQYF. This chain connects TRBV12-3 or TRBV12-4 to TRBJ2-7, with 9 bases matching TRBD1. The CDR3 is made up of 16 amino acids.

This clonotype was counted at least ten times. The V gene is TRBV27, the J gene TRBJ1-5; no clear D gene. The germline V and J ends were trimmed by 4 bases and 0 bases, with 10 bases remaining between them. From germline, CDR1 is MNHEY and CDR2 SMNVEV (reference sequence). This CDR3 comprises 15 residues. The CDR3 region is CASSSDSYSNQPQHF. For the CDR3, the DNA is TGTGCCAGCAGTTCCGATTCATATAGCAATCAGCCCCAGCATTTT.

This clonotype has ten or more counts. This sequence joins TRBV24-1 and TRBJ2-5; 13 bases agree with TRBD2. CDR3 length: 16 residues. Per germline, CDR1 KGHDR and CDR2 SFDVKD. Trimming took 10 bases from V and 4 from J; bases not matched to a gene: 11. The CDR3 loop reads CATGGLGLAGAETQYF. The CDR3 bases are TGTGCCACAGGGGGCCTCGGACTAGCGGGAGCAGAGACCCAGTACTTC.

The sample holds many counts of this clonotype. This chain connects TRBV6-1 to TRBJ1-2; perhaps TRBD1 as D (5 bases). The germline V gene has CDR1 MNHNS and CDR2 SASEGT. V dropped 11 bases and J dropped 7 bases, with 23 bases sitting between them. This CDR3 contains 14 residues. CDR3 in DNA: TGTGCCTCCTGGGAGGCGGGGGAGAAAGGTGGCTACACCTTC. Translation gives CASWEAGEKGGYTF.

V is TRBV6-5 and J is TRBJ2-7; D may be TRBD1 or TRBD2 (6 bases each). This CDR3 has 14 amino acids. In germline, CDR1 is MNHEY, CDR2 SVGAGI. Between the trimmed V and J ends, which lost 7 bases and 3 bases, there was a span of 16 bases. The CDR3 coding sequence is TGTGCCAGCAATTTCGGGGGCCTTTACTACGAGCAGTACTTC. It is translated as CASNFGGLYYEQYF.

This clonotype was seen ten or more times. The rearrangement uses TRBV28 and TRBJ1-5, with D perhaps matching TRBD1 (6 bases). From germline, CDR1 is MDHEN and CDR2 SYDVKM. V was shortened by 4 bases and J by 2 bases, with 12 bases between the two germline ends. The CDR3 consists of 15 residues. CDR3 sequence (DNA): TGTGCCAGCAGTTCTTACAGGGAGGGCAATCAGCCCCAGCATTTT. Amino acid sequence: CASSSYREGNQPQHF.

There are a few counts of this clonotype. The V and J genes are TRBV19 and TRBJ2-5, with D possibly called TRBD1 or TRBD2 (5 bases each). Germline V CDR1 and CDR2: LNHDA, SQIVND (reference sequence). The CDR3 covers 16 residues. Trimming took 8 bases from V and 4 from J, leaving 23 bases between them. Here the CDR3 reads CASPPPRGSATETQYF. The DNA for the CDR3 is TGTGCCAGTCCACCCCCCCGGGGCTCAGCCACAGAGACCCAGTACTTC.

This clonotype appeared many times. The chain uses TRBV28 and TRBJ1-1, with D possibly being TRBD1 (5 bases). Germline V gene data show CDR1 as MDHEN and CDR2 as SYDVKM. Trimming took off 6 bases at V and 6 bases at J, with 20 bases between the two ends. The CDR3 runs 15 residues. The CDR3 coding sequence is TGTGCCAGCAGCCCGGGGTGGGGCGCATGGGCTGAAGCTTTCTTT. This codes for CASSPGWGAWAEAFF.

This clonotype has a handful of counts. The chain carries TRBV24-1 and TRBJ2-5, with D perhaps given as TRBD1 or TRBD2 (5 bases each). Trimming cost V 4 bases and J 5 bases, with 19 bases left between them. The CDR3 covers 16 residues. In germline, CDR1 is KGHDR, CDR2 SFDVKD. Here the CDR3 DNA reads TGTGCCACCAGTGAGGGAACGGGATCCCACAGGGAGACCCAGTACTTC. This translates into CATSEGTGSHRETQYF.

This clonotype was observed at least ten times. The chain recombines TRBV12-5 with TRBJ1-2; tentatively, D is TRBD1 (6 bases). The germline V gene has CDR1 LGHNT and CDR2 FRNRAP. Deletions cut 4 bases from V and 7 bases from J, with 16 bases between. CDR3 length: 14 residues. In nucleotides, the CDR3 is TGTGCTAGTGGTTGGGGGCAGGGTGGGTCTGGCTACACCTTC. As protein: CASGWGQGGSGYTF.

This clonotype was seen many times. This CDR3 reads CASSLSRTEQFF. CDR3 DNA: TGTGCCAGCAGCTTATCACGAACTGAGCAGTTCTTC. This rearrangement joins TRBV7-2 to TRBJ2-1, with no clear D. Between the trimmed V and J ends, which lost 2 bases and 9 bases, there was a span of 8 bases. CDR1 SGHTA and CDR2 FQGNSA come from the germline V gene. The CDR3 length is 12 residues. Full variable domain (rest looked up from reference TRBV7-2 and TRBJ2-1): GAGVSQSPSNKVTEKGKDVELRCDPISGHTALYWYRQSLGQGLEFLIYFQGNSAPDKSGLPSDRFSAERTGGSVSTLTIQRTQQEDSAVYLCASSLSRTEQFFGPGTRLTVL.

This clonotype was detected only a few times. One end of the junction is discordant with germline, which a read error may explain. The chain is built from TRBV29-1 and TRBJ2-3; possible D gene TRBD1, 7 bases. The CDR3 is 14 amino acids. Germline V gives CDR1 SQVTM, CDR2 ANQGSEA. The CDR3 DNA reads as TGCAGCGTTGAGTCGTCAGGGGGGACAGATATGCAGTATTTT. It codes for CSVESSGGTDMQYF.

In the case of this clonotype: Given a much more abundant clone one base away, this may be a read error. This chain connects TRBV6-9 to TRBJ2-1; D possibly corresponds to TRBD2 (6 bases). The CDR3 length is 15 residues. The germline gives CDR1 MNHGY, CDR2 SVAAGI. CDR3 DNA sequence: TGCGCCAGCAGTGAGTCGGGAAGACTAGGGGTCGAGCAGTTCTTC. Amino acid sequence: CASSESGRLGVEQFF.

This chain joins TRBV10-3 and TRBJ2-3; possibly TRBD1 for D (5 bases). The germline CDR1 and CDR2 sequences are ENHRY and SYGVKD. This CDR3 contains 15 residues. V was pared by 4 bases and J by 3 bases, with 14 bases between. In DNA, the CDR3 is TGTGCCATCAGTGGTAGACAGTCCGGGACAGATACGCAGTATTTT. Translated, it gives CAISGRQSGTDTQYF.

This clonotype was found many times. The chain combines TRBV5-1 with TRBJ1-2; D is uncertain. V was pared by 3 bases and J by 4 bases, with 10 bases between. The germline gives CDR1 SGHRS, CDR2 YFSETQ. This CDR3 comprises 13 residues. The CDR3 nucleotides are TGCGCCAGCAGCTCCGGGCCTGGCTATGGCTACACCTTC. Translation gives CASSSGPGYGYTF.

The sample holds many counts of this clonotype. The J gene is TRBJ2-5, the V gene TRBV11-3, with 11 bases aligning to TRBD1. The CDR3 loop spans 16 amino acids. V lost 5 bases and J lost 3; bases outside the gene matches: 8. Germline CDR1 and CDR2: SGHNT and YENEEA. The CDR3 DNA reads TGTGCCAGCAGCCCCCGGGACAGGGGGGCGGAAGAGACCCAGTACTTC. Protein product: CASSPRDRGAEETQYF. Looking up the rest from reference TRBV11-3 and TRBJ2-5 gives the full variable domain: EAGVVQSPRYKIIEKKQPVAFWCNPISGHNTLYWYLQNLGQGPELLIRYENEEAVDDSQLPKDRFSAERLKGVDSTLKIQPAELGDSAVYLCASSPRDRGAEETQYFGPGTRLLVL.